The source of this T cell receptor beta chain is a study of shared clonotypes between healthy human individuals. The protocol was immunoSEQ multiplex PCR, while the TCRdb copy is restricted to in-frame clones and leaves out a portion. The table has roughly 380,000 clones, roughly 96% seen once; the top ten hold around 0.32%. CDR3 length: 13 amino acids. Germline V gives CDR1 PRHDT, CDR2 FYEKMQ (reference sequence). Deletions cut 6 bases from V and 2 bases from J, with 9 bases between. This receptor was obtained from a man aged 30 to 39 in good health. The V gene is TRBV13, the J gene TRBJ2-3; D gene unclear. Sequenced input: memory CD8+ T cells sorted from blood. Subset reported: CD45RO+ cells pooled with CCR7-negative TemRA cells. This chain's CDR3 is CASSIAYTDTQYF. The CDR3 nucleotides are TGTGCCAGCAGTATTGCTTACACAGATACGCAGTATTTT.